These 18 T cell receptor beta chains share one sample of origin, sequenced in a study of T cells after yellow fever vaccination. TCRdb processed the 5' RACE reads anew with MiXCR; each CDR3 protein has one entry. The repertoire holds more than 200,000 distinct CDR3 sequences, with roughly 3.7% as singletons. The sequenced sample was PBMCs, obtained 15 days after the yellow fever booster vaccination. These receptors were taken from a young man who received the YFV17D yellow fever vaccine.

The chain employs TRBV7-9 and TRBJ1-3; TRBD1 is a possible D gene (5 bases). V was cut by 6 bases and J by 4 bases, with 10 bases left in between. Germline V gene data show CDR1 as SEHNR and CDR2 as FQNEAQ (reference sequence). The CDR3 sequence is 13 residues long. The CDR3 spells CASSTHRGNTIYF. The CDR3 bases are TGTGCCAGCAGTACACACAGGGGAAACACCATATATTTT. Complete variable domain (other parts from reference TRBV7-9 and TRBJ1-3): DTGVSQNPRHKITKRGQNVTFRCDPISEHNRLYWYRQTLGQGPEFLTYFQNEAQLEKSRLLSDRFSAERPKGSFSTLEIQRTEQGDSAMYLCASSTHRGNTIYFGEGSWLTVV.

This clonotype occurred many times. The gene calls are TRBV6-5 and TRBJ1-3, with D maybe TRBD1 (5 bases). There are 15 residues in the CDR3. Germline V gene data show CDR1 as MNHEY and CDR2 as SVGAGI. Trimming removed 4 bases at V and 3 bases at J, with 13 bases between. The CDR3 region has the DNA TGTGCCAGCAGTTTAGGACAAAGCAGTGGAAACACCATATATTTT. Amino acid sequence: CASSLGQSSGNTIYF.

This clonotype was seen at least ten times. This chain connects TRBV12-3 or TRBV12-4 to TRBJ1-6; TRBD1 is a possible D gene (5 bases). Trimming stripped 6 bases from V and 6 bases from J, with 15 bases between. The CDR3 consists of 15 residues. The CDR3 DNA follows: TGTGCCAGCAGACGCCCCGGGGGGGGTAATTCACCCCTCCACTTT. Protein: CASRRPGGGNSPLHF.

This clonotype was recorded at least ten times. The chain recombines TRBV4-2 with TRBJ2-5, with D possibly being TRBD2 (5 bases). Germline V gene lookup returns CDR1 LGHNA and CDR2 YNFKEQ. The CDR3 consists of 13 residues. V was clipped by 4 bases and J by 4 bases, with 10 bases between them. The CDR3: CASSPEVGETQYF. Here the CDR3 DNA reads TGTGCCAGCAGCCCGGAGGTGGGAGAGACCCAGTACTTC.

At least ten counts were recorded for this clonotype. This chain connects TRBV5-4 to TRBJ1-2; 7 nucleotides line up with TRBD1. The germline CDR1 and CDR2 sequences are SGHNT and YYREEE (reference sequence). V shed 4 bases, J shed 4 bases, and the junction held 7 bases outside the gene matches. The CDR3 extends over 14 amino acids. Written as DNA, the CDR3 is TGTGCCAGCAGCCGAATGCCAGGGGGCTATGGCTACACCTTC. This codes for CASSRMPGGYGYTF.

This clonotype has at least ten counts. The V gene is TRBV10-3, the J gene TRBJ2-5; maybe TRBD2 (6 bases). Germline V gene lookup returns CDR1 ENHRY and CDR2 SYGVKD. The CDR3 contains 16 residues. The V gene lost 3 bases and the J gene lost 0 bases, with 14 bases spanning the gap. This CDR3 reads CAISDFNGGHQETQYF. CDR3 nucleotide sequence: TGTGCCATCAGTGATTTTAACGGGGGACACCAAGAGACCCAGTACTTC.

This clonotype was observed many times. The V gene is TRBV4-1, the J gene TRBJ1-1; D is perhaps TRBD1 (5 bases). Trimming pared 0 bases from V and 4 bases from J, leaving 12 bases between. Germline CDR1 MGHRA, CDR2 YSYEKL. The CDR3 has 15 residues. CDR3: CASSQDPQGGTEAFF. The CDR3 region has the DNA TGCGCCAGCAGCCAAGATCCCCAGGGAGGCACTGAAGCTTTCTTT.

This clonotype was seen only a few times. The DNA for the CDR3 is TGTGCCAGTACCCCCTCCGGACCCTACTATGGCTACACCTTC. It codes for CASTPSGPYYGYTF. The chain recombines TRBV19 with TRBJ1-2; D uncertain. Trimming took 7 bases from V and 3 from J, leaving 15 bases between them. This CDR3 region has 14 residues. Per germline, CDR1 LNHDA and CDR2 SQIVND (reference sequence).

This clonotype came up many times. The gene calls are TRBV7-6 and TRBJ2-7; the D gene is possibly TRBD2 (5 bases). Germline V gene sequence: CDR1 SGHVS, CDR2 FNYEAQ. This CDR3 comprises 14 residues. The ends were cut back, 5 bases at V and 5 bases at J, with 16 bases in the middle. The CDR3 region has the DNA TGTGCCAGCAGCGAACGGGATGCCGGGGACGAGCAGTACTTC. This translates into CASSERDAGDEQYF.

This clonotype was observed at least ten times. V usage is TRBV20-1 and J usage is TRBJ2-2; D unresolved. Germline-derived CDR1 and CDR2 are DFQATT and SNEGSKA (reference sequence). Trimming pared 3 bases from V and 7 bases from J, leaving 9 bases between. This CDR3 spans 12 amino acids. The DNA of the CDR3 is TGCAGTGCTAGGCGACCCGTCGGGGAGCTGTTTTTT. Amino acid sequence: CSARRPVGELFF.

This clonotype was observed at least ten times. The J gene is TRBJ1-2, the V gene TRBV7-8; no clear D. This CDR3 has 15 amino acids. Germline-derived CDR1 and CDR2 are SGHVS and FQNEAQ. Deletions cut 5 bases from V and 0 bases from J, with 13 bases between. In nucleotides, the CDR3 is TGTGCCAGCAGCCGTGGTGGACTTTCTAACTATGGCTACACCTTC. It is translated as CASSRGGLSNYGYTF.

This clonotype has at least ten counts. The rearrangement links TRBV5-6 to TRBJ1-1; maybe TRBD1 (6 bases). CDR3 length: 14 amino acids. Germline CDR1 and CDR2: SGHDT and YYEEEE. Trimming left V 2 bases short and J 6 bases short, with 14 bases between. The CDR3 spells CASSFGGVVAEAFF. CDR3 nucleotide sequence: TGTGCCAGCAGCTTTGGGGGCGTGGTGGCTGAAGCTTTCTTT.

This rearrangement joins TRBV5-4 to TRBJ1-2; no clear D gene. The CDR3 contains 14 residues. The V and J ends lost 4 bases and 8 bases respectively, with 18 bases between them. Germline CDR1 is SGHNT and CDR2 is YYREEE (reference sequence). This CDR3 is CASSIREAAGGYTF. The DNA for the CDR3 is TGTGCCAGCAGCATCCGAGAGGCCGCCGGGGGCTACACCTTC. Full variable domain (remainder filled in from reference TRBV5-4 and TRBJ1-2): ETGVTQSPTHLIKTRGQQVTLRCSSQSGHNTVSWYQQALGQGPQFIFQYYREEENGRGNFPPRFSGLQFPNYSSELNVNALELDDSALYLCASSIREAAGGYTFGSGTRLTVV.

This clonotype came up many times. V usage is TRBV5-1 and J usage is TRBJ2-1, with TRBD2 matching 9 bases. Germline V gene sequence: CDR1 SGHRS, CDR2 YFSETQ. The V gene end was trimmed by 5 bases and the J gene end by 5 bases; junction bases not matched to a gene: 5. The CDR3 is made up of 14 amino acids. The CDR3 here is CASRQAGGHNEQFF. The CDR3 coding sequence is TGCGCCAGCAGGCAAGCGGGGGGCCACAATGAGCAGTTCTTC. Based on the CDR3 plus reference TRBV5-1 and TRBJ2-1, the full variable domain is KAGVTQTPRYLIKTRGQQVTLSCSPISGHRSVSWYQQTPGQGLQFLFEYFSETQRNKGNFPGRFSGRQFSNSRSEMNVSTLELGDSALYLCASRQAGGHNEQFFGPGTRLTVL.

This clonotype was seen at least ten times. The genes are TRBV5-6 and TRBJ2-3; D ambiguous. The CDR3 loop spans 15 amino acids. Trimming stripped 4 bases from V and 2 bases from J, with 14 bases between. Germline CDR1 is SGHDT and CDR2 is YYEEEE. DNA for the CDR3: TGTGCCAGCAGCCCCCCCGAAGGGCTCACAGATACGCAGTATTTT. It specifies CASSPPEGLTDTQYF. The full variable domain, its missing parts supplied by reference TRBV5-6 and TRBJ2-3, is DAGVTQSPTHLIKTRGQQVTLRCSPKSGHDTVSWYQQALGQGPQFIFQYYEEEERQRGNFPDRFSGHQFPNYSSELNVNALLLGDSALYLCASSPPEGLTDTQYFGPGTRLTVL.

This clonotype occurred many times. V and J are TRBV29-1 and TRBJ1-4; 9 nucleotides line up with TRBD1. V lost 5 bases, J lost 3 bases, and 10 bases stayed unmatched. Germline V gene lookup returns CDR1 SQVTM and CDR2 ANQGSEA. The CDR3 covers 16 residues. The CDR3 region has the DNA TGCAGCGTTCGAGGACAGGGGTATTTGGCTAATGAAAAACTGTTTTTT. Its protein is CSVRGQGYLANEKLFF.

This clonotype has a count of ten or more. The chain recombines TRBV19 with TRBJ2-5; 7 nucleotides match TRBD1. This CDR3 region has 13 residues. Trimming removed 10 bases from V and 1 base from J; junction bases left unmatched: 6. Germline V gene lookup returns CDR1 LNHDA and CDR2 SQIVND (reference sequence). The CDR3 here is CATRGTAQETQYF. The CDR3 region has the DNA TGTGCCACCCGAGGGACAGCCCAAGAGACCCAGTACTTC.

This clonotype occurred many times. The V gene is TRBV5-1, the J gene TRBJ2-5, with 13 bases fitting TRBD2. V was clipped by 3 bases and J by 5 bases; unmatched bases: 10. Germline V gene data show CDR1 as SGHRS and CDR2 as YFSETQ. The CDR3 sequence is 17 residues long. Here the CDR3 reads CASSSRTSGGVSETQYF. The CDR3 DNA follows: TGCGCCAGCAGCTCCAGGACTAGCGGGGGAGTAAGCGAGACCCAGTACTTC.